These T cell receptor beta chains were read from a single sample in a study of blood T cell repertoires in COVID-19. TCRdb's table, derived via immunoSEQ multiplex PCR, lists solely in-frame clones and lacks some. The sample includes almost 200,000 clones, over 80% seen only once; the top ten take under 0.95%. Sequenced input: peripheral blood. These receptors came from a man aged 60 to 75 with COVID-19, enrolled during active disease. The CDR3 runs from the conserved cysteine through the conserved F or W. Each record gives: J gene, clone size, D gene, V gene, CDR3 DNA, CDR3 protein. D genes are given only for firm matches. The listing skips clone size in some rows; elsewhere it reads once, few, many or a size class.

J: TRBJ1-1; size: few; D: -; V: TRBV5-1; DNA: TGCGCCAGCAGCTTGGACCAGGGAATGCACACTGAAGCTTTCTTT; CDR3: CASSLDQGMHTEAFF
J: TRBJ1-2; size: -; D: -; V: TRBV7-8; DNA: TGTGCCAGCAGCCCCTTGACCCTGGAGCATGGCTACACCTTC; CDR3: CASSPLTLEHGYTF
J: TRBJ1-3; size: -; D: -; V: TRBV5-5; DNA: TGTGCCAGCAGCTCTGGACACAACTCTGGAAACACCATATATTTT; CDR3: CASSSGHNSGNTIYF
J: TRBJ2-1; size: -; D: -; V: TRBV30; DNA: TGTGCCTGGGGAAGGGGTGAGCAGTTCTTC; CDR3: CAWGRGEQFF
J: TRBJ1-6; size: -; D: -; V: TRBV19; DNA: TGTGCCAGTAGCGCAGGGCAGACAAATAATTCACCCCTCCACTTT; CDR3: CASSAGQTNNSPLHF
J: TRBJ2-1; size: -; D: -; V: TRBV6-2/TRBV6-3; DNA: TGTGCCAGCAGTTACACGCGGAGCCCCGCTGGGCAGTTCTTC; CDR3: CASSYTRSPAGQFF
J: TRBJ1-1; size: -; D: -; V: TRBV14; DNA: TGTGCCAGCAGCAGTTACATGAACACTGAAGCTTTCTTT; CDR3: CASSSYMNTEAFF
J: TRBJ2-5; size: -; D: -; V: TRBV2; DNA: TGTGCCAGCAGTCAAAAGAGGACTCCCTTGTCTGATACCCAGTACTTC; CDR3: CASSQKRTPLSDTQYF
J: TRBJ1-1; size: -; D: TRBD1; V: TRBV6-4; DNA: TGTGCCAGCAGGCGGACAGGGGCGAACACTGAAGCTTTCTTT; CDR3: CASRRTGANTEAFF
J: TRBJ1-5; size: -; D: TRBD1; V: TRBV19; DNA: TGTGCCAGTAGTGGGACAGGGGGCCAGCCCCAGCATTTT; CDR3: CASSGTGGQPQHF
J: TRBJ2-7; size: -; D: TRBD1; V: TRBV6-5; DNA: TGTGCCAGCAGGGTGGACAGGGTGGGCGAGCAGTACTTC; CDR3: CASRVDRVGEQYF
J: TRBJ1-2; size: -; D: TRBD1; V: TRBV19; DNA: TGTGCCAGTAGTAGACAGGGGAACTACTATGGCTACACCTTC; CDR3: CASSRQGNYYGYTF
J: TRBJ1-1; size: -; D: -; V: TRBV4-3; DNA: TGCGCCAGCAGCCACCTGACAGTCTCCTACAACACTGAAGCTTTCTTT; CDR3: CASSHLTVSYNTEAFF
J: TRBJ1-2; size: -; D: TRBD1; V: TRBV4-1; DNA: TGCGCCAGCAGCCAAGGCACGACAGGGTCCTATGGCTACACCTTC; CDR3: CASSQGTTGSYGYTF
J: TRBJ2-1; size: -; D: -; V: TRBV6-5; DNA: TGTGCCAGCACAAACTGGGAGCAGTTCTTC; CDR3: CASTNWEQFF
J: TRBJ1-5; size: -; D: -; V: TRBV19; DNA: TGTGCCAGTAGTATTCCGCGGGGCAATCAGCCCCAGCATTTT; CDR3: CASSIPRGNQPQHF
J: TRBJ1-5; size: -; D: -; V: TRBV6-5; DNA: TGTGCCACTCGGGGAAACAGCAATCAGCCCCAGCATTTT; CDR3: CATRGNSNQPQHF
J: TRBJ1-2; size: few; D: -; V: TRBV7-9; DNA: TGTGCCAGCAGCTTAGCCAGGGGCTATGGCTACACCTTC; CDR3: CASSLARGYGYTF
J: TRBJ2-7; size: -; D: TRBD1; V: TRBV7-9; DNA: TGTGCCAGCAGCTTCTCAGACAGGGTCTACGAGCAGTACTTC; CDR3: CASSFSDRVYEQYF
J: TRBJ2-1; size: once; D: TRBD2; V: TRBV19; DNA: TGTGCCAGTAGTATCGGGCGCGGCGGGAGGTATGAGCAGTTCTTC; CDR3: CASSIGRGGRYEQFF
J: TRBJ1-5; size: few; D: -; V: TRBV12-3/TRBV12-4; DNA: TGTGCCAGCAGTTTAAGTGTAGCCCTGACTCCGCATTTT; CDR3: CASSLSVALTPHF
J: TRBJ2-7; size: -; D: TRBD1; V: TRBV3-1/TRBV3-2; DNA: TGTGCCAGCAGTCCCGGGACAGGGCCTTACGAGCAGTACTTC; CDR3: CASSPGTGPYEQYF